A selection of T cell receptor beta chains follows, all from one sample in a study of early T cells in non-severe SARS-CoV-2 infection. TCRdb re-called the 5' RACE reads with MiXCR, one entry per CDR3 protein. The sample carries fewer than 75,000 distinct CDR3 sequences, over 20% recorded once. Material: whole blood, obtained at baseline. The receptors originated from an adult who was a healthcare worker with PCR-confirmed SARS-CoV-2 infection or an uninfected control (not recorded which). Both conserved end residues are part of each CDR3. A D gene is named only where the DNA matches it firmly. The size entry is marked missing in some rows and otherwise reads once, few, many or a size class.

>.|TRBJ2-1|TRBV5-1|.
CASSSDVYNEQFF
TGCGCCAGCAGCTCGGACGTTTACAATGAGCAGTTCTTC
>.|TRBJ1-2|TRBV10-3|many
CAISGEGAGYTF
TGTGCCATCAGTGGGGAAGGGGCTGGCTACACCTTC
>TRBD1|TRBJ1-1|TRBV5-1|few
CASSPDRGEAFF
TGCGCCAGCAGCCCTGACAGGGGTGAAGCTTTCTTT
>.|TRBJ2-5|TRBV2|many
CASRPDGEETQYF
TGTGCCAGCAGACCCGACGGAGAAGAGACCCAGTACTTC
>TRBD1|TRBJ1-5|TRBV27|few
CASSLGTGGNQPQHF
TGTGCCAGCAGTTTAGGGACAGGGGGGAATCAGCCCCAGCATTTT
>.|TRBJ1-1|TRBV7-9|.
CASSIQGKREAFF
TGTGCCAGCAGCATACAGGGCAAGAGGGAAGCTTTCTTT
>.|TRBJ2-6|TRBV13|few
CASSTGRASGANVLTF
TGTGCCAGCAGCACCGGACGGGCCTCTGGGGCCAACGTCCTGACTTTC
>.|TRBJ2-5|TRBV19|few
CASSIEETQYF
TGTGCCAGTAGTATTGAAGAGACCCAGTACTTC
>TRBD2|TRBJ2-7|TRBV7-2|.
CASSFGTSGGEQYF
TGTGCCAGCAGCTTCGGGACTAGCGGGGGCGAGCAGTACTTC
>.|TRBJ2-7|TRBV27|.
CASSFAPGSAYEQYF
TGTGCCAGCAGTTTCGCTCCAGGGTCAGCCTACGAGCAGTACTTC
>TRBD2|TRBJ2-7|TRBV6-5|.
CASLGGETYEQYF
TGTGCCAGTCTGGGGGGGGAGACCTACGAGCAGTACTTC
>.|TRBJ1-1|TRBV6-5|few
CASSLRPQWEAFF
TGTGCCAGCAGCCTAAGACCCCAATGGGAAGCTTTCTTT
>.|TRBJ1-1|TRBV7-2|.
CASSAGGVATEAFF
TGTGCCAGCAGCGCGGGAGGGGTCGCCACTGAAGCTTTCTTT
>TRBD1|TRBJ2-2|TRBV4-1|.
CASSRARNRDRENTGELFF
TGCGCCAGCAGTCGAGCTCGAAACCGGGACAGGGAGAACACCGGGGAGCTGTTTTTT
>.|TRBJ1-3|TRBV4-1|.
CASSLRGKTGNTIYF
TGCGCCAGCAGCCTAAGAGGAAAAACTGGAAACACCATATATTTT
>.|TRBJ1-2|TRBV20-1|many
CSAPDSFGYTF
TGCAGTGCCCCGGACAGTTTTGGCTACACCTTC
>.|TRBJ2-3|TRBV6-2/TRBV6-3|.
CASSYSAGAVGTDTQYF
TGTGCCAGCAGTTACTCGGCAGGGGCAGTGGGCACAGATACGCAGTATTTT
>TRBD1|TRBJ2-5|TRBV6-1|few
CASSAGTESGETQYF
TGTGCCAGCAGTGCCGGGACAGAGTCCGGGGAGACCCAGTACTTC
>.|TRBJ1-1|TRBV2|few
CASSDSYRGPAFF
TGTGCCAGCAGTGATTCGTATCGGGGGCCAGCTTTCTTT
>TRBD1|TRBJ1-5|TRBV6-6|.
CASRPGTGWQPQHF
TGTGCCAGCAGGCCTGGGACAGGTTGGCAGCCCCAGCATTTT
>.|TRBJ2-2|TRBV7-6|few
CASSLRVANTGELFF
TGTGCCAGCAGCCTGAGGGTAGCGAACACCGGGGAGCTGTTTTTT
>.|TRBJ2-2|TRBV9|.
CASSVRSEDTGELFF
TGTGCCAGCAGCGTTAGAAGCGAAGACACCGGGGAGCTGTTTTTT
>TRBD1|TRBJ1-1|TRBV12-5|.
CASAGTGEAAFF
TGTGCTAGTGCGGGGACAGGGGAGGCAGCTTTCTTT
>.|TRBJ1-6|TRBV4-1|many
CASSQMGEGSSPLHF
TGCGCCAGCAGCCAGATGGGGGAGGGGTCCTCACCCCTCCACTTT
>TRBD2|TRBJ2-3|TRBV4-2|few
CASSQARGGLSTDTQYF
TGTGCCAGCAGCCAAGCTCGGGGAGGGCTTAGCACAGATACGCAGTATTTT
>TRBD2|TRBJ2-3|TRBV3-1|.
CASSPQGAGATDTQYF
TGTGCCAGCAGCCCCCAAGGAGCGGGGGCCACAGATACGCAGTATTTT
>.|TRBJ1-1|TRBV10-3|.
CAISESFRGNTEAFF
TGTGCCATCAGTGAGTCCTTTCGGGGAAACACTGAAGCTTTCTTT
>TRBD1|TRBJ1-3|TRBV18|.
CASSPGGTASNTIYF
TGTGCCAGCTCACCGGGGGGGACAGCTTCAAACACCATATATTTT